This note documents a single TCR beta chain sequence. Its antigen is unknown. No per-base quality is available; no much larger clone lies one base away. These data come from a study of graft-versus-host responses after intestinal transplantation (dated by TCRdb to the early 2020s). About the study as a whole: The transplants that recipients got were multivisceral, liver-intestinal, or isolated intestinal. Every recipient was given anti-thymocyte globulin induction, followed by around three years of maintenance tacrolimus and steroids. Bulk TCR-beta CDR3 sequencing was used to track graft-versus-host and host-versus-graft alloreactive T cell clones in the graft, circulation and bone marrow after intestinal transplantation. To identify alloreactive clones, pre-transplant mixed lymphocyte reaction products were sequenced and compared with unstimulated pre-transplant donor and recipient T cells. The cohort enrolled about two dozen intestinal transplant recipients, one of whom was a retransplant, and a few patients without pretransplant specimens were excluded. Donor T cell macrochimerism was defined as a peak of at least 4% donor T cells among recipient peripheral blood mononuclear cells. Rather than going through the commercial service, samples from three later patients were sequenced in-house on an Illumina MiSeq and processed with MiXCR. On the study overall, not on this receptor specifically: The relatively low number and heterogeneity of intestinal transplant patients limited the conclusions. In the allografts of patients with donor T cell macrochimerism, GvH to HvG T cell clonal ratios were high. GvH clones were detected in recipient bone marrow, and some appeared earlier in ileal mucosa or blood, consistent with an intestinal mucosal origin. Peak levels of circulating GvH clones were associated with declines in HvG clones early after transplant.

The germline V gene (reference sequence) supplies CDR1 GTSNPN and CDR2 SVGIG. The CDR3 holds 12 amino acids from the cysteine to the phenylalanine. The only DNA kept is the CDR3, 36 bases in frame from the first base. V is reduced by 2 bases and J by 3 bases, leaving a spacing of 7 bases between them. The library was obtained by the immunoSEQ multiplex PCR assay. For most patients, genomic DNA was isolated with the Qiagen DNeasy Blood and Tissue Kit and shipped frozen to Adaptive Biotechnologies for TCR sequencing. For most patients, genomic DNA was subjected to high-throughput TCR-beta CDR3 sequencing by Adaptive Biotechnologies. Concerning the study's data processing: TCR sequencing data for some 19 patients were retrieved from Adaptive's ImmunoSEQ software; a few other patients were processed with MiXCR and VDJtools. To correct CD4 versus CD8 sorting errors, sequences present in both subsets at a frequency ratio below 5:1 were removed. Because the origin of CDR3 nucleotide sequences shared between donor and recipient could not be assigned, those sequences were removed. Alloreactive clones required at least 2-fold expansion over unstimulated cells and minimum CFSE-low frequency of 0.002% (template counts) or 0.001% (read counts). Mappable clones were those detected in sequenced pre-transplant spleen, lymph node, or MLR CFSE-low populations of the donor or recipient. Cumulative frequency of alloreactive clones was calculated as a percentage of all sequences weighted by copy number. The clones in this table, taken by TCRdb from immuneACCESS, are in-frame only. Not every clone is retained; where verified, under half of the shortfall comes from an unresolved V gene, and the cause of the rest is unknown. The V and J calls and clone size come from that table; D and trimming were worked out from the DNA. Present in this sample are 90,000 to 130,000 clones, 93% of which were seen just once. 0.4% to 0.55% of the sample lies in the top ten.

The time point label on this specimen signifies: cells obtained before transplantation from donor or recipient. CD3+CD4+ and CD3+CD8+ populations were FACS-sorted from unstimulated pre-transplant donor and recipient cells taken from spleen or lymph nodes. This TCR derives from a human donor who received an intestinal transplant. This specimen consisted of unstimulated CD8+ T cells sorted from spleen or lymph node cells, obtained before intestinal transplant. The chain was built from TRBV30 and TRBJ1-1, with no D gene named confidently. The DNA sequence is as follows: TGTGCCTGGAGTCCCGCGGACACTGAAGCTTTCTTT. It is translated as CAWSPADTEAFF.